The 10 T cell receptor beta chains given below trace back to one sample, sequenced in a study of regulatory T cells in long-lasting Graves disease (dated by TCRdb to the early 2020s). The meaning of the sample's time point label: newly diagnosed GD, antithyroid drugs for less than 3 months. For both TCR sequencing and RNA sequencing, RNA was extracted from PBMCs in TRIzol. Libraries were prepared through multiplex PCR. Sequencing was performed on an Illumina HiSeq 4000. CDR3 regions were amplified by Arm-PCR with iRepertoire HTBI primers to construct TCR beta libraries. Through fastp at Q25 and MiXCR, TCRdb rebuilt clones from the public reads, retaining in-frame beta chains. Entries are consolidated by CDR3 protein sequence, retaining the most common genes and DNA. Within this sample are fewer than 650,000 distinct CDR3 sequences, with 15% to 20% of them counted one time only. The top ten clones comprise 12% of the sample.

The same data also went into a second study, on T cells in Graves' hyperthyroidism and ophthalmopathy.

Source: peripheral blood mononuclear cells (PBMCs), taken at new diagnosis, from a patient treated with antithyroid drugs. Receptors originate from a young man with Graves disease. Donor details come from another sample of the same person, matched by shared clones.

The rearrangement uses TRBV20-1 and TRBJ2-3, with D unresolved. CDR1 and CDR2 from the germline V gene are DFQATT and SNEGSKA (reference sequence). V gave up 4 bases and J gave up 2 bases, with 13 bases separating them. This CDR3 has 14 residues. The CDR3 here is CSAIFAAATDTQYF. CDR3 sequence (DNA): TGCAGTGCTATCTTCGCGGCTGCCACAGATACGCAGTATTTT.

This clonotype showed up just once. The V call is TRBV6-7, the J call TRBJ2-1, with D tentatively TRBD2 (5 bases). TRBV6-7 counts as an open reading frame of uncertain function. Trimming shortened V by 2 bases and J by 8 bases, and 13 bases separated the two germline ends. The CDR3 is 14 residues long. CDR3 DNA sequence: TGTGCCAGCAGTTACACCCATCGGGGTCATGAGCAGTTCTTC. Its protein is CASSYTHRGHEQFF.

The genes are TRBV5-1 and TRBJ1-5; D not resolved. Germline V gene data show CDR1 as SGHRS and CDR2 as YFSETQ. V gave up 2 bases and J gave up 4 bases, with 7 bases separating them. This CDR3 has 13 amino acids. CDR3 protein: CASSFGWNQPQHF. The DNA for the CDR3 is TGCGCCAGCAGCTTCGGATGGAATCAGCCCCAGCATTTT.

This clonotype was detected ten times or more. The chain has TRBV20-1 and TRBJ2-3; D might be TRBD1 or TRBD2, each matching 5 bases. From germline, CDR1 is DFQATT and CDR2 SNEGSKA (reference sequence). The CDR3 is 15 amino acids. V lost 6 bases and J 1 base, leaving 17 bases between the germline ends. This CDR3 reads CSATRGTAGTDTQYF. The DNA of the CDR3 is TGCAGTGCGACCAGAGGGACCGCGGGCACAGATACGCAGTATTTT.

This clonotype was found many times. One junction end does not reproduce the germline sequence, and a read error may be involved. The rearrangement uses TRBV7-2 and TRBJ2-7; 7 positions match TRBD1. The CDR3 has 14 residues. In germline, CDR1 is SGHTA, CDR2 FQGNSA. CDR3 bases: TGTGCCAGCAGTTTAGTCCCAGGGGGATACGAGCAGTACTTC. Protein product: CASSLVPGGYEQYF.

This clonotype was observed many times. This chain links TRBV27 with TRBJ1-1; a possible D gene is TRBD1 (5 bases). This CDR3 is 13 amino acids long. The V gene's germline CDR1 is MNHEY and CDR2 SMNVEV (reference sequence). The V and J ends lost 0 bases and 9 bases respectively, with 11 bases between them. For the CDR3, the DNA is TGTGCCAGCAGTTTATCGAGCGGGGGGAAAGCTTTCTTT. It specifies CASSLSSGGKAFF.

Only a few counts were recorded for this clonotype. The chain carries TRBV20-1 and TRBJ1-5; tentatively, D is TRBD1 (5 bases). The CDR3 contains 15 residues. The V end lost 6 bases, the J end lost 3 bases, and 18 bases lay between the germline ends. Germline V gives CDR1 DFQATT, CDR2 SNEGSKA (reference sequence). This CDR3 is CSARSGGEANQPQHF. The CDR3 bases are TGCAGTGCAAGGAGTGGGGGAGAGGCCAATCAGCCCCAGCATTTT.

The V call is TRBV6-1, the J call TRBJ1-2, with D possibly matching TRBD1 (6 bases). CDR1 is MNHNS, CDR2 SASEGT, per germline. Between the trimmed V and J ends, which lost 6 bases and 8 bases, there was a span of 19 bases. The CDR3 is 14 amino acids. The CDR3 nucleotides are TGTGCCAGCAGCTCATCGGGGGGGGCGCGCGGCTACACCTTC. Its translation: CASSSSGGARGYTF.

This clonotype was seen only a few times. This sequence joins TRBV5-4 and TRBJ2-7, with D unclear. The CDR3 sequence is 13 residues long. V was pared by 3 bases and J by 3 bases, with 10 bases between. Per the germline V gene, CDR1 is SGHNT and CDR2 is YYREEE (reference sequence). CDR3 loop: CASSWEQSYEQYF. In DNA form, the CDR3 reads TGTGCCAGCAGCTGGGAACAAAGCTACGAGCAGTACTTC.

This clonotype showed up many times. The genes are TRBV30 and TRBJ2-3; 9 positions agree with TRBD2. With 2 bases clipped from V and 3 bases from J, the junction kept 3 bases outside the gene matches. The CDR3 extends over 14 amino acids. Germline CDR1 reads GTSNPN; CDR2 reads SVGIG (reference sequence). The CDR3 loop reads CAWSISGRTDTQYF. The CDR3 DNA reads TGTGCCTGGAGTATCAGCGGGAGGACAGATACGCAGTATTTT.